The source of this T cell receptor beta chain is a study of T-cell reconstitution after alpha-beta-depleted transplantation in children. A library of TCRbeta sequences, prepared with unique molecular identifiers, was generated. TCRdb reprocessed the PCR reads via MiXCR and lists one record per CDR3 protein. The sample shows approximately 150,000 distinct CDR3 sequences, about 9% of them seen only once. Study-level findings and limits: Fresh T-cell production supplied most of the T-cell counts and diversity seen one year after transplant. From surviving recipient T cells and thymic progenitors came the high day-60 TCRbeta diversity observed in some patients.

This clonotype was seen a handful of times. The antigen is undetermined. The input for sequencing was PBMCs, mostly from graft donor cells, taken 180 days after TCRalphabeta/CD19-depleted stem cell transplant. This sequence originates from a female patient under 10 years old who had a stem cell transplant for congenital amegakaryocytic thrombocytopenia, so the T cells may come from the graft donor.

CDR3 in DNA: TGCGCCAGCAGCTTGGTTTGGAACTTCAGGGACCCGGTCACCGGGGAGCTGTTTTTT. It encodes CASSLVWNFRDPVTGELFF. The chain couples TRBV5-1 to TRBJ2-2; D may match TRBD1 or TRBD2 (5 bases each). Germline V gene sequence: CDR1 SGHRS, CDR2 YFSETQ. V lost 0 bases to trimming and J lost 4 bases, with 22 bases between them. The CDR3 runs 19 residues.